The clone carrying this T cell receptor beta chain has more than one count but fewer than ten. This CDR3 is also generated by other DNA sequences in the sample. The data were obtained in a study of blood T cell repertoires in COVID-19. Using immunoSEQ multiplex PCR, the repertoire was profiled, and TCRdb retains in-frame clones only, with some absent. The table lists about 81,000 clones, roughly nine tenths of them singletons. The V and J ends lost 3 bases and 3 bases respectively, with 9 bases between them. Germline V CDR1 and CDR2: MDHEN, SYDVKM. The CDR3 runs 13 residues. Input material: peripheral blood. This sequence was found in a woman aged 45-59 years in a cohort sampled during active COVID-19. The chain employs TRBV28 and TRBJ2-7, with D maybe TRBD1 (5 bases). The CDR3 here is CASSFGQNYEQYF. CDR3 in DNA: TGTGCCAGCAGTTTCGGACAAAACTACGAGCAGTACTTC.